The T cell receptor (beta chain) under discussion was sequenced for a study of blood T cell repertoires in COVID-19. Study-wide background: Samples taken during acute and convalescent COVID-19 were collected in the United States, Italy and Spain. The analysed material was cDNA or gDNA that came from T cells, B-cell-depleted T cells, or PBMCs.

The V and J ends lost 4 bases and 2 bases respectively, with 12 bases between them. The CDR3 is made up of 14 amino acids. From germline, CDR1 is SGHRS and CDR2 YFSETQ. Source study methods: Estimation of nucleated cell counts was performed using reference gene primer amplification. The data were produced by immunoSEQ multiplex PCR, yet TCRdb's version contains in-frame clones alone and is incomplete. The V and J calls and the clone size are those of that table, but D and trimming were determined from the DNA. Of tens of thousands of clones detected, around 83% appear once; the ten largest clones hold around 6%.

This clonotype was obtained from a woman aged 60-75 years with acute or convalescent COVID-19. The chain links TRBV5-1 to TRBJ1-2; D gene uncertain. The sequencing input was peripheral blood. CDR3 coding DNA: TGCGCCAGCAGCGTCACAGACGGAAACTATGGCTACACCTTC. Residues: CASSVTDGNYGYTF. The full variable domain, in which reference TRBV5-1 and TRBJ1-2 provide the parts outside the CDR3, is KAGVTQTPRYLIKTRGQQVTLSCSPISGHRSVSWYQQTPGQGLQFLFEYFSETQRNKGNFPGRFSGRQFSNSRSEMNVSTLELGDSALYLCASSVTDGNYGYTFGSGTRLTVV.